This TCR beta chain originates from a study of T cells in Graves' hyperthyroidism and ophthalmopathy. Amplified regions were TCR beta CDR3 sequences from RNA transcripts. Primed by the HTBI set, a first-round RT-PCR was run on the TCR CDR3. TCRdb called the multiplex PCR reads again in MiXCR, with one record for every CDR3 protein. The table shows some 600,000 distinct CDR3 sequences, with about 15% occurring only once. The CDR3 totals 14 residues. The V gene lost 4 bases and the J gene lost 7 bases, with 17 bases spanning the gap. In germline, CDR1 is DFQATT, CDR2 SNEGSKA (reference sequence). PBMCs were derived from about 9.1 ml fresh peripheral blood. This clonotype showed up many times.

Sequenced material: blood. This chain joins TRBV20-1 and TRBJ1-5, with D unresolved. The clonotype was recovered from a woman aged 25 to 39 with Graves' hyperthyroidism that later progressed to Graves' ophthalmopathy. The CDR3 nucleotides are TGCAGTGCTAACCGAGACTCCTTTGGACAGCCCCAGCATTTT. It specifies CSANRDSFGQPQHF.